This TCR beta chain was sequenced in a study of T cell repertoires in cytomegalovirus infection. TCRdb re-called the reads with MiXCR, one entry per CDR3 protein. The sample lists more than 150,000 distinct CDR3 sequences; roughly 27% were seen once. There are a few counts of this clonotype. This receptor was identified in a human donor in good health (CMV status not recorded). Some clones in this sample may be carry-over from other donors' samples. The sequenced sample consisted of PBMCs.

CDR3 sequence: CASSAATGIQHF. The CDR3 DNA follows: TGTGCCAGCAGTGCCGCGACAGGGATCCAGCATTTT. The chain links TRBV6-2 or TRBV6-3 to TRBJ1-5, with 7 bases that match TRBD1. Per germline, CDR1 MNHEY and CDR2 SVGEGT. CDR3 length equals 12 residues. V lost 5 bases and J lost 12; bases outside the gene matches: 7.